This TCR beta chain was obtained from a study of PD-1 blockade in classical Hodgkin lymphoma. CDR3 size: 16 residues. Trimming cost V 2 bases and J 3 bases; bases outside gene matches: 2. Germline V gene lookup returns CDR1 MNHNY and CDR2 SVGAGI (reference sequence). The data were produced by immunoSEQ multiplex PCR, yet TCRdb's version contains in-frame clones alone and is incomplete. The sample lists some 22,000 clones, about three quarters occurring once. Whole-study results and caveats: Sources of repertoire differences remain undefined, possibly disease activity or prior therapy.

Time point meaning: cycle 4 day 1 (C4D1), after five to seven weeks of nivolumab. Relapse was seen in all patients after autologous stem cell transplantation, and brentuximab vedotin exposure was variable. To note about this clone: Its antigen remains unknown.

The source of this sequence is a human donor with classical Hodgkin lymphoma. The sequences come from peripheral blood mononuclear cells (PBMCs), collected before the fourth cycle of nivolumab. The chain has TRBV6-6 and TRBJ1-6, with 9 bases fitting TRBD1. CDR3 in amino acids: CASSYRQGDYNSPLHF. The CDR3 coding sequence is TGTGCCAGCAGTTACCGACAGGGGGACTATAATTCACCCCTCCACTTT.